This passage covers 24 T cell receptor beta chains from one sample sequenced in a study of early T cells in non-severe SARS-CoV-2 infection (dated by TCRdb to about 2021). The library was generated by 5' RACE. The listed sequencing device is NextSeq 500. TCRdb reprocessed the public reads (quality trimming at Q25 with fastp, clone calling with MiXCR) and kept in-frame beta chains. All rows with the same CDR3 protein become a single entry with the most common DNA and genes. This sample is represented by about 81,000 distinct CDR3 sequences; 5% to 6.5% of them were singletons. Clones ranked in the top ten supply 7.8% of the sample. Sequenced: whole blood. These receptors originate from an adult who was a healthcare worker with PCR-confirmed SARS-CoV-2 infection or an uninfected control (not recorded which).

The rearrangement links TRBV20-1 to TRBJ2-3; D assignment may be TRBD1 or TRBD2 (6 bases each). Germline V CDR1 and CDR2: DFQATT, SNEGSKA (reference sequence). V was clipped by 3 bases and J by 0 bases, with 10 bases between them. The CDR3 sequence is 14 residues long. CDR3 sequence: CSARGGRSTDTQYF. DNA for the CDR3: TGCAGTGCTAGGGGGGGCCGAAGCACAGATACGCAGTATTTT.

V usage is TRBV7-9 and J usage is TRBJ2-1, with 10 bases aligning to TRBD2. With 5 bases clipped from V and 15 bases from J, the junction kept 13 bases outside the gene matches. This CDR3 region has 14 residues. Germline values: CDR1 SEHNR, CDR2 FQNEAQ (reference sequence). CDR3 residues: CASSPEALAGSSFF. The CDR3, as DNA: TGTGCCAGCAGCCCAGAGGCACTAGCGGGATCGTCGTTCTTC.

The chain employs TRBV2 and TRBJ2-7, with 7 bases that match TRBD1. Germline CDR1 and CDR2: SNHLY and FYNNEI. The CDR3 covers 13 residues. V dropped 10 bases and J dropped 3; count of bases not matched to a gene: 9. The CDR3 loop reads CATQSDRDYEQYF. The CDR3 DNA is TGTGCCACCCAATCCGACAGGGACTACGAGCAGTACTTC.

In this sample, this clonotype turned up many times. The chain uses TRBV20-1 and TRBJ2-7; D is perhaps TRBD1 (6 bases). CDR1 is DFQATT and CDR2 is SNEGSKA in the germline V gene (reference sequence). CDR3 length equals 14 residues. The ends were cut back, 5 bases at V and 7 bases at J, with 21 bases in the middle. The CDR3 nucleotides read TGCAGTGCTGCGCTGGGGGCGGACTCGGGAGAGCAGTACTTC. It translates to CSAALGADSGEQYF.

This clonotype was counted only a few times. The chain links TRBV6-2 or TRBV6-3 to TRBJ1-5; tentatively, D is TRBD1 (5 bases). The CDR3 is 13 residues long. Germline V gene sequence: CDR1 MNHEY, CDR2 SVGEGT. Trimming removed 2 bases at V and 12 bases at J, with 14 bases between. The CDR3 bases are TGTGCCAGCAGTTACGCGGGGCGGCTTAGCCAGCATTTT. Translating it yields CASSYAGRLSQHF.

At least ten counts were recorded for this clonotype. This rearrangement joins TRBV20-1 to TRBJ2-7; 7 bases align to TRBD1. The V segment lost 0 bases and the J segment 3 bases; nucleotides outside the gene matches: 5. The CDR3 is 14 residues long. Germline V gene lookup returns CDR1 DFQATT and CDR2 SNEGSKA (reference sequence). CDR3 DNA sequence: TGCAGTGCTAGAGACCTAAGACAGGGCTACGAGCAGTACTTC. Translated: CSARDLRQGYEQYF.

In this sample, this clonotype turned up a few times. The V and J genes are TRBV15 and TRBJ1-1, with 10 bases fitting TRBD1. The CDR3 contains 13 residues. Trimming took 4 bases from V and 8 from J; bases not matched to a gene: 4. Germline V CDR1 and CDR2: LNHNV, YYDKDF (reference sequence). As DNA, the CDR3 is TGTGCCACCAGCATGGGACAGGGGTGGGAAGCTTTCTTT. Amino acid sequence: CATSMGQGWEAFF.

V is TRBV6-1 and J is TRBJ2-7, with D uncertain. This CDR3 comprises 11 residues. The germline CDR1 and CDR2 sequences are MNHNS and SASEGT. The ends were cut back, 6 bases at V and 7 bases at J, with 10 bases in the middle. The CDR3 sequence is CASSWVGEQYF. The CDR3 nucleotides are TGTGCCAGCAGCTGGGTCGGGGAGCAGTACTTC.

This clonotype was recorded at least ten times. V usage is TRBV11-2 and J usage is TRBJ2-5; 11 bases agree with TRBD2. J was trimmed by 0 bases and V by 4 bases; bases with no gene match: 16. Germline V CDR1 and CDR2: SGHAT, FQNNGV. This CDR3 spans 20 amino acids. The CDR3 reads CASSSRLAGRPTPDQETQYF. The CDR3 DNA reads TGTGCCAGCAGCTCAAGACTAGCGGGGCGACCCACCCCGGACCAAGAGACCCAGTACTTC.

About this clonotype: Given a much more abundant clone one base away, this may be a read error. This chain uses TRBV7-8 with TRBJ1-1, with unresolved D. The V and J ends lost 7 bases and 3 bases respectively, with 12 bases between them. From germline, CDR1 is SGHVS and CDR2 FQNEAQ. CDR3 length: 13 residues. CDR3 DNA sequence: TGTGCCAGCAACAAAAAATTTGACACTGAAGCTTTCTTT. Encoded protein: CASNKKFDTEAFF.

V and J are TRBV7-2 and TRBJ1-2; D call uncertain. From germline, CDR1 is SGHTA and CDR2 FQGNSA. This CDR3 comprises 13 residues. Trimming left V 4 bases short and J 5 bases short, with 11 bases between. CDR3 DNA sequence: TGTGCCAGCAGCTCTACACGAGATTATGGCTACACCTTC. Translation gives CASSSTRDYGYTF.

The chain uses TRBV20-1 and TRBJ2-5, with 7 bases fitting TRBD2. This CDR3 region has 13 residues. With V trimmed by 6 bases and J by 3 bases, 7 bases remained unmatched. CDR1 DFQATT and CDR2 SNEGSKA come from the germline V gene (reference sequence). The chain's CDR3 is CSAAGDGEETQYF. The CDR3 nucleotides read TGCAGTGCGGCGGGGGATGGGGAAGAGACCCAGTACTTC.

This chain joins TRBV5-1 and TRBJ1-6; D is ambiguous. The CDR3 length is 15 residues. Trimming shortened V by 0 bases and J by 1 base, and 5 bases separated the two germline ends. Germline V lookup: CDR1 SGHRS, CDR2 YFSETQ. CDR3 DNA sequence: TGCGCCAGCAGCTTGGCCGGGTCCTATAATTCACCCCTCCACTTT. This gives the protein CASSLAGSYNSPLHF.

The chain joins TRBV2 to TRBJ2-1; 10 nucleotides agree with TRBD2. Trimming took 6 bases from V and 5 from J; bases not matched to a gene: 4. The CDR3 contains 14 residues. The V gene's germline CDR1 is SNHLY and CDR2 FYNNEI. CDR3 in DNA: TGTGCCAGCAGAAGGACTAGCGGTGACAATGAGCAGTTCTTC. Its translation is CASRRTSGDNEQFF.

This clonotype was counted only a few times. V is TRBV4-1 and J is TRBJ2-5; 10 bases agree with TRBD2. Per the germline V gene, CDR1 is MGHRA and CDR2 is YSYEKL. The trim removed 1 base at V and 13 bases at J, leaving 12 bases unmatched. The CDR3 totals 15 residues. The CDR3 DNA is TGCGCCAGCAGCCAAGCCGGGGCTAGCGGGGGCCTTCGGTACTTC. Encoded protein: CASSQAGASGGLRYF.

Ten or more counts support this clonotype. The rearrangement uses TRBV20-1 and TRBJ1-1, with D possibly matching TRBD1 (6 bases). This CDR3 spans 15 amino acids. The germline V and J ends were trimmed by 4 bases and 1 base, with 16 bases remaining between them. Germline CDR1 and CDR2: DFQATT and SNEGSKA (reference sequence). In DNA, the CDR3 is TGCAGTGCTATTTCTCTCGGCAGGGGGAACACTGAAGCTTTCTTT. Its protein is CSAISLGRGNTEAFF.

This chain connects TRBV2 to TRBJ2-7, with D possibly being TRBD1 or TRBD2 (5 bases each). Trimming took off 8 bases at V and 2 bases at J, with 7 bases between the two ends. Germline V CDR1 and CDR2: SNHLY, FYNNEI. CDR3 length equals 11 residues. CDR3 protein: CASRGAYEQYF. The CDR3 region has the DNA TGTGCCAGCCGGGGCGCCTACGAGCAGTACTTC.

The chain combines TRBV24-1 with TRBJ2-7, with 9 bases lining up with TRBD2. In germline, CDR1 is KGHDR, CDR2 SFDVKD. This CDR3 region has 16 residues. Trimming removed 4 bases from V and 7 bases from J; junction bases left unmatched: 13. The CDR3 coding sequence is TGTGCCACCAGTGACCTGCGACTAGCGGTCCACCGGGAGCAGTACTTC. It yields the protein CATSDLRLAVHREQYF.

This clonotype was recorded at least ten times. The CDR3 protein is CASSPGPPLENIQYF. The CDR3, as DNA: TGTGCCAGCAGCCCAGGACCGCCCTTGGAGAACATTCAGTACTTC. The V call is TRBV6-2 or TRBV6-3, the J call TRBJ2-4, with D unclear. V was pared by 6 bases and J by 7 bases, with 19 bases between. The CDR3 extends over 15 amino acids. The germline V gene has CDR1 MNHEY and CDR2 SVGEGT.

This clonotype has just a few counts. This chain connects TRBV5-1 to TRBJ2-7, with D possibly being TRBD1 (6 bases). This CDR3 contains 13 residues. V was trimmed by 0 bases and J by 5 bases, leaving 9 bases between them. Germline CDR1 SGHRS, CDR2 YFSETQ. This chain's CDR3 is CASSLARGHEQYF. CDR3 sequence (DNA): TGCGCCAGCAGCTTGGCCAGGGGACACGAGCAGTACTTC.

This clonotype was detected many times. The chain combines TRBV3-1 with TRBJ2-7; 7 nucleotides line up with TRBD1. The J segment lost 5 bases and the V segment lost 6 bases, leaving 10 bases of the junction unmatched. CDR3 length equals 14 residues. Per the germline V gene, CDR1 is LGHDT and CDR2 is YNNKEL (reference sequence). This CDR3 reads CASSSTGRKDEQYF. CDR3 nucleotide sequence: TGTGCCAGCAGTTCGACAGGGCGTAAAGACGAGCAGTACTTC.

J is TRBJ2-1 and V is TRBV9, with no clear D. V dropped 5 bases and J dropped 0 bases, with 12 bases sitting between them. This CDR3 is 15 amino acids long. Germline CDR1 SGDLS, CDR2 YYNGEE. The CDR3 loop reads CASSYDPSSYNEQFF. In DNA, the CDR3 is TGTGCCAGCAGTTACGACCCCTCCTCCTACAATGAGCAGTTCTTC.

The DNA of the CDR3 is TGTGCCAGCAGCTGGGACAGTAATGAAAAACTGTTTTTT. Amino acid sequence: CASSWDSNEKLFF. The rearrangement links TRBV7-9 to TRBJ1-4; 7 bases map to TRBD1. V was pared by 4 bases and J by 4 bases, with 0 bases of the junction left unmatched. Germline CDR1 reads SEHNR; CDR2 reads FQNEAQ (reference sequence). The CDR3 runs to 13 residues.

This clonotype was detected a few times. CDR3 nucleotide sequence: TGTGCCAGCAGCAGAAGACTAGCGGGAGGGCCACTCGAGCAGTACTTC. It translates to CASSRRLAGGPLEQYF. The chain uses TRBV21-1 and TRBJ2-7; no DNA check was done on the table's D call, TRBD2. TRBV21-1 is classified as a pseudogene. There are 16 residues in the CDR3.